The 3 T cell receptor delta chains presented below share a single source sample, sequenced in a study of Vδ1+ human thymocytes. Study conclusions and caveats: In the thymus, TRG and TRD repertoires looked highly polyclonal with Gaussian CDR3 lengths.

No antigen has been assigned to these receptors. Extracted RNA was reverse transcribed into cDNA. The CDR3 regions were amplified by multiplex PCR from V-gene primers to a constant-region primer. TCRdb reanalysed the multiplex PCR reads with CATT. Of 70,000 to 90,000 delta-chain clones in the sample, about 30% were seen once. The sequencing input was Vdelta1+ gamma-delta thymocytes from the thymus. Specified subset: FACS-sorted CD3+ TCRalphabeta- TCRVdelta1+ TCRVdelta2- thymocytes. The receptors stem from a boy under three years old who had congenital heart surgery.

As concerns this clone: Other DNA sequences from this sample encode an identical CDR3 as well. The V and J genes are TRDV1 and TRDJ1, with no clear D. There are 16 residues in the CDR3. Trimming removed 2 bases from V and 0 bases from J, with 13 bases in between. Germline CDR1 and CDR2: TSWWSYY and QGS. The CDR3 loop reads CALGEIGLLYTDKLIF. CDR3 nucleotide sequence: TGTGCTCTTGGGGAAATAGGGTTATTGTACACCGATAAACTCATCTTT.

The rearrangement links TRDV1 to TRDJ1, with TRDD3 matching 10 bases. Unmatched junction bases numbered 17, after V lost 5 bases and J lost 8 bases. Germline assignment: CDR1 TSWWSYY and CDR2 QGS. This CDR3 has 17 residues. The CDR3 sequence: CALGPTPLLGDQVKLIF. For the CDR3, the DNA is TGTGCTCTTGGGCCTACCCCTTTACTGGGGGATCAGGTCAAACTCATCTTT.

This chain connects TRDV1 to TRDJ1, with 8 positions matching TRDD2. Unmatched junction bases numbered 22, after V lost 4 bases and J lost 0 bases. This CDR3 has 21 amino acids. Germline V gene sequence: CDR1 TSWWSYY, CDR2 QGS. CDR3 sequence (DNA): TGTGCTCTTGGGGGCCCTTCCTATTTGGTGGGGATCCGATTTAACACCGATAAACTCATCTTT. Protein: CALGGPSYLVGIRFNTDKLIF.